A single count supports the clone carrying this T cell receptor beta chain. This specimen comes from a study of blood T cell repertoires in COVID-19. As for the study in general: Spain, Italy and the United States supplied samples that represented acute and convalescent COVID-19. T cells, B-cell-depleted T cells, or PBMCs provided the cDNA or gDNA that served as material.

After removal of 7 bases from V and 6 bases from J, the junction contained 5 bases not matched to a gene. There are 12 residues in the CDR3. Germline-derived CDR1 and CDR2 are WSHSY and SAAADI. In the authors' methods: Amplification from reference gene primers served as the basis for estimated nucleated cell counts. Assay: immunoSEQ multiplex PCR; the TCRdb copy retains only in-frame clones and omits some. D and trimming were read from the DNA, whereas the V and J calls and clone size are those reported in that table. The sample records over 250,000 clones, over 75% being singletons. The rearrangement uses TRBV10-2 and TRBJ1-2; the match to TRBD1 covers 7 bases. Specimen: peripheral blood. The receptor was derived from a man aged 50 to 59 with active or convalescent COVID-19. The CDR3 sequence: CASKEGAHGYTF. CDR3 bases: TGCGCCAGCAAGGAGGGGGCACATGGCTACACCTTC.